In this sample, the clone carrying this T cell receptor beta chain turned up a few times. Its specificity is unknown. This CDR3 has 15 amino acids. The germline V gene encodes CDR1 LNHDA and CDR2 SQIVND (reference sequence). V was trimmed by 3 bases and J by 2 bases, leaving 10 bases between them. The data belong to a study of T cell responses to AZD1222 COVID-19 vaccine. Whole-study findings and limits: AZD1222 recipients seropositive at baseline numbered only six. Spike-spanning, vaccine-associated CD4 TCRs were dominant at 160-218 and 743-854. Spike-specific TCR depth and breadth grew after two AZD1222 doses. Close to half of spike-specific TCRs reportedly recognize unmutated variant regions.

Method: immunoSEQ multiplex PCR; TCRdb's copy keeps in-frame clones and lacks some. The table has approximately 100,000 clones, roughly nine tenths seen once. This sample comprised peripheral blood, obtained 28 days after the second AZD1222 dose. The sequence was obtained from an adult who received the AZD1222 COVID-19 vaccine. The chain couples TRBV19 to TRBJ2-2; a possible D gene is TRBD1 (5 bases). The chain's CDR3 is CASSISRANTGELFF. CDR3 nucleotide sequence: TGTGCCAGTAGTATCTCCAGGGCCAACACCGGGGAGCTGTTTTTT.